These 26 T cell receptor beta chains originate from one sample sequenced in a study of CD8+ T cells in alopecia areata. The authors extracted RNA and reverse transcribed it into cDNA as the sequencing template. Profiled with immunoSEQ multiplex PCR; TCRdb holds only in-frame clones, not every one. Of about 190,000 clones listed, roughly 60% are singletons. Stated treatment: oral pan-JAK inhibitor, 5-10 mg twice daily. Material: CD4+ T cells sorted from blood, obtained at week 24, from a patient treated with tofacitinib. The origin of the receptors is a human donor with alopecia areata.

This clone was observed a few times. J is TRBJ1-2 and V is TRBV4-3, with D tentatively TRBD1 (5 bases). The CDR3 sequence is 16 residues long. With 0 bases removed from V and 7 bases from J, the gap between germline ends came to 18 bases. Germline loops: CDR1 LGHNA, CDR2 YSLEER. This chain's CDR3 is CASSQDLSSAGAGYTF. In DNA, the CDR3 is TGCGCCAGCAGCCAAGATCTTTCCTCGGCCGGGGCTGGCTACACCTTC.

The rearrangement links TRBV7-9 to TRBJ1-6, with TRBD1 matching over 7 bases. Trimming removed 5 bases from V and 14 bases from J; junction bases left unmatched: 15. Germline V gene sequence: CDR1 SEHNR, CDR2 FQNEAQ (reference sequence). This CDR3 contains 15 residues. The DNA for the CDR3 is TGTGCCAGCAGCACAAGGCGGGACAGCGCTACCACCCTCCACTTT. It codes for CASSTRRDSATTLHF. The whole variable domain, filled in from reference TRBV7-9 and TRBJ1-6, reads DTGVSQNPRHKITKRGQNVTFRCDPISEHNRLYWYRQTLGQGPEFLTYFQNEAQLEKSRLLSDRFSAERPKGSFSTLEIQRTEQGDSAMYLCASSTRRDSATTLHFGNGTRLTVT.

DNA of the CDR3: TGTGCCAGCAGCTTCGACACCGGGGAGCTGTTTTTT. Its translation is CASSFDTGELFF. The chain uses TRBV5-6 and TRBJ2-2; D is unclear. The V gene's germline CDR1 is SGHDT and CDR2 YYEEEE. The CDR3 spans 12 residues. Trimming stripped 2 bases from V and 3 bases from J, with 2 bases between.

In its sample, this clone was seen many times. The CDR3 reads CASSEDVWAYEQYF. The CDR3 DNA reads as TGTGCCAGCAGTGAAGATGTTTGGGCCTACGAGCAGTACTTC. The chain couples TRBV2 to TRBJ2-7; no firm D call. With 1 base removed from V and 2 bases from J, the gap between germline ends came to 9 bases. Germline V lookup: CDR1 SNHLY, CDR2 FYNNEI. This CDR3 region has 14 residues.

This clone appeared once. This chain uses TRBV15 with TRBJ1-5, with no clear D. Per the germline V gene, CDR1 is LNHNV and CDR2 is YYDKDF (reference sequence). The CDR3 contains 15 residues. Trimming shortened V by 3 bases and J by 2 bases, and 11 bases separated the two germline ends. CDR3 sequence (DNA): TGTGCCACCAGCAGTACAGAGCCCCGCAATCAGCCCCAGCATTTT. It yields the protein CATSSTEPRNQPQHF.

The rearrangement joins TRBV5-6 to TRBJ1-6; TRBD1 matches at 9 bases. The CDR3 spans 16 residues. The junction had 5 bases not matched to a gene; V was cut back by 0 bases and J by 7 bases. CDR1 is SGHDT, CDR2 YYEEEE, per germline. CDR3 sequence reads: CASSLVQGAWNSPLHF. The CDR3 nucleotides read TGTGCCAGCAGCTTGGTACAGGGGGCTTGGAATTCACCCCTCCACTTT. Supplemented by reference TRBV5-6 and TRBJ1-6, the full variable domain reads DAGVTQSPTHLIKTRGQQVTLRCSPKSGHDTVSWYQQALGQGPQFIFQYYEEEERQRGNFPDRFSGHQFPNYSSELNVNALLLGDSALYLCASSLVQGAWNSPLHFGNGTRLTVT.

This clone occurred a few times. The chain joins TRBV19 to TRBJ1-5; a weak D match, TRBD1 (5 bases). The V gene lost 7 bases and the J gene lost 6 bases, with 16 bases spanning the gap. The CDR3 sequence is 14 residues long. Germline V gene data show CDR1 as LNHDA and CDR2 as SQIVND (reference sequence). CDR3 sequence reads: CASNGGRESQPQHF. As DNA, the CDR3 is TGTGCCAGTAACGGCGGCAGGGAAAGTCAGCCCCAGCATTTT.

The rearrangement joins TRBV25-1 to TRBJ1-1, with D perhaps matching TRBD1 (5 bases). Germline V gene lookup returns CDR1 MGHDK and CDR2 SYGVNS. The CDR3 loop spans 13 amino acids. V gave up 7 bases and J gave up 4 bases, with 13 bases separating them. The CDR3 nucleotides read TGTGCCAGCACTGCAGGGATGGGCACTGAAGCTTTCTTT. Its translation: CASTAGMGTEAFF.

The chain couples TRBV7-9 to TRBJ2-7; maybe TRBD1 (5 bases). CDR1 and CDR2 (germline): SEHNR, FQNEAQ (reference sequence). The V and J ends lost 4 bases and 0 bases respectively, with 13 bases between them. The CDR3 sequence is 15 residues long. CDR3 sequence (DNA): TGTGCCAGCAGCTCAGGGAAAACCTACTCCTACGAGCAGTACTTC. Translating gives CASSSGKTYSYEQYF.

The chain has TRBV2 and TRBJ1-5; D might be TRBD1 (5 bases). Between the trimmed V and J ends, which lost 11 bases and 3 bases, there was a span of 11 bases. The CDR3 has 12 amino acids. CDR1 and CDR2 (germline): SNHLY, FYNNEI. The CDR3 DNA follows: TGTGCCTCCCGGGACGTCAATCAGCCCCAGCATTTT. Translation: CASRDVNQPQHF.

The CDR3 bases are TGTGCCAGCAGCCCGGGTCGTCACAATGAGCAGTTCTTC. Translating it yields CASSPGRHNEQFF. This chain connects TRBV7-2 to TRBJ2-1; D is uncertain. V was clipped by 5 bases and J by 5 bases, with 10 bases between them. Germline V lookup: CDR1 SGHTA, CDR2 FQGNSA. The CDR3 is 13 amino acids.

The chain's CDR3 is CASSPDRVQGYTF. CDR3 DNA sequence: TGCGCCAGCAGCCCGGACAGGGTTCAGGGCTACACCTTC. The chain links TRBV5-1 to TRBJ1-2; TRBD1 aligns across 8 bases. The CDR3 totals 13 residues. Germline lookup yields CDR1 SGHRS and CDR2 YFSETQ. V gave up 4 bases and J gave up 8 bases; unmatched junction bases: 7.

This chain connects TRBV5-1 to TRBJ2-1; 8 positions match TRBD1. The CDR3 runs to 14 residues. CDR1 is SGHRS, CDR2 YFSETQ, per germline. With V trimmed by 3 bases and J by 5 bases, 4 bases remained unmatched. CDR3 in DNA: TGCGCCAGCAGCTCAGGACAGGGCCACAATGAGCAGTTCTTC. This encodes CASSSGQGHNEQFF.

This clone was counted between two and nine times. The chain has TRBV2 and TRBJ1-2, with no clear D. Trimming pared 2 bases from V and 4 bases from J, leaving 11 bases between. The CDR3 runs to 14 residues. Germline loops: CDR1 SNHLY, CDR2 FYNNEI. The CDR3 spells CASSESRGSYGYTF. CDR3 in DNA: TGTGCCAGCAGTGAAAGTAGAGGGAGCTATGGCTACACCTTC.

The genes are TRBV5-4 and TRBJ2-7; TRBD1 agrees at 9 bases. After removal of 4 bases from V and 3 bases from J, the junction contained 14 bases not matched to a gene. The CDR3 totals 17 residues. CDR1 is SGHNT, CDR2 YYREEE, per germline (reference sequence). CDR3 DNA: TGTGCCAGCAGCCAAGCATCGGGGACAGGGAGAATCTACGAGCAGTACTTC. Encoded protein: CASSQASGTGRIYEQYF.

DNA for the CDR3: TGTGCCTGGAGTGTAGACAGGGGCTATGGCTACACCTTC. Its translation is CAWSVDRGYGYTF. The rearrangement uses TRBV30 and TRBJ1-2; 8 nucleotides align to TRBD1. From germline, CDR1 is GTSNPN and CDR2 SVGIG (reference sequence). Trimming cost V 0 bases and J 4 bases; bases outside gene matches: 1. The CDR3 has 13 residues. Together with reference TRBV30 and TRBJ1-2, the CDR3 gives the full variable domain: SQTIHQWPATLVQPVGSPLSLECTVEGTSNPNLYWYRQAAGRGLQLLFYSVGIGQISSEVPQNLSASRPQDRQFILSSKKLLLSDSGFYLCAWSVDRGYGYTFGSGTRLTVV.

The chain combines TRBV4-1 with TRBJ2-6; no firm D call. V was shortened by 0 bases and J by 1 base, with 7 bases between the two germline ends. The V gene's germline CDR1 is MGHRA and CDR2 YSYEKL. The CDR3 extends over 16 amino acids. CDR3 amino acids: CASSQDNDSGANVLTF. The CDR3 nucleotides read TGCGCCAGCAGCCAAGATAATGATTCTGGGGCCAACGTCCTGACTTTC.

A few counts support this clone. Different DNA sequences within this sample yield the same CDR3. The chain links TRBV29-1 to TRBJ1-1; D is ambiguous. Germline CDR1 reads SQVTM; CDR2 reads ANQGSEA. This CDR3 spans 13 amino acids. V lost 3 bases and J 0 bases, leaving 8 bases between the germline ends. The CDR3, as DNA: TGCAGCGTTGAGGGCAGGCTGAACACTGAAGCTTTCTTT. It encodes CSVEGRLNTEAFF. Drawing the rest from reference TRBV29-1 and TRBJ1-1, the complete variable domain is SAVISQKPSRDICQRGTSLTIQCQVDSQVTMMFWYRQQPGQSLTLIATANQGSEATYESGFVIDKFPISRPNLTFSTLTVSNMSPEDSSIYLCSVEGRLNTEAFFGQGTRLTVV.

This clone was observed many times. The chain links TRBV11-2 to TRBJ2-2; the match to TRBD1 covers 7 bases. The V gene end was trimmed by 5 bases and the J gene end by 5 bases; junction bases not matched to a gene: 5. Germline CDR1 SGHAT, CDR2 FQNNGV. The CDR3 is 14 residues long. The CDR3 protein is CASSQTGSTGELFF. For the CDR3, the DNA is TGTGCCAGCAGCCAGACAGGGTCAACCGGGGAGCTGTTTTTT.

The V and J genes are TRBV5-6 and TRBJ1-1, with 10 bases aligning to TRBD1. Trimming took 2 bases from V and 2 from J; bases not matched to a gene: 6. The CDR3 totals 16 residues. Germline-derived CDR1 and CDR2 are SGHDT and YYEEEE. The CDR3 here is CASSFPRDRGNTEAFF. The DNA of the CDR3 is TGTGCCAGCAGCTTTCCCAGGGACAGGGGTAACACTGAAGCTTTCTTT.

In this sample, this clone turned up a few times. The rearrangement joins TRBV7-2 to TRBJ1-1, with 7 nucleotides matching TRBD1. The CDR3 length is 15 residues. Trimming cost V 3 bases and J 0 bases; bases outside gene matches: 4. CDR1 SGHTA and CDR2 FQGNSA come from the germline V gene. The DNA for the CDR3 is TGTGCCAGCAGCTTGATAGGACAGGTGAACACTGAAGCTTTCTTT. Protein product: CASSLIGQVNTEAFF.

This chain joins TRBV5-6 and TRBJ2-3; D is perhaps TRBD2 (6 bases). This CDR3 spans 15 amino acids. The V end lost 4 bases, the J end lost 3 bases, and 15 bases lay between the germline ends. Germline CDR1 and CDR2: SGHDT and YYEEEE. The CDR3 protein is CASSLDTRGTDTQYF. In nucleotides, the CDR3 is TGTGCCAGCAGCCTAGACACTCGGGGGACAGATACGCAGTATTTT.

The chain has TRBV7-2 and TRBJ2-6; D may correspond to TRBD1 or TRBD2 (5 bases each). The germline V gene has CDR1 SGHTA and CDR2 FQGNSA. V was shortened by 2 bases and J by 1 base, with 9 bases between the two germline ends. CDR3 length equals 16 residues. The CDR3 bases are TGTGCCAGCAGCTTACGGGGCGCTTCTGGGGCCAACGTCCTGACTTTC. It yields the protein CASSLRGASGANVLTF.

In the case of this clone: This CDR3 is also generated by other DNA sequences in the sample. The chain carries TRBV5-1 and TRBJ2-3; the D gene is possibly TRBD2 (6 bases). The CDR3 covers 12 residues. Germline values: CDR1 SGHRS, CDR2 YFSETQ. With 5 bases removed from V and 6 bases from J, the gap between germline ends came to 10 bases. The CDR3 sequence: CASSGGTDTQYF. Written as DNA, the CDR3 is TGCGCCAGCAGTGGGGGGACGGATACGCAGTATTTT. The variable domain in full, with the rest retrieved from reference TRBV5-1 and TRBJ2-3, is KAGVTQTPRYLIKTRGQQVTLSCSPISGHRSVSWYQQTPGQGLQFLFEYFSETQRNKGNFPGRFSGRQFSNSRSEMNVSTLELGDSALYLCASSGGTDTQYFGPGTRLTVL.

This chain links TRBV4-3 with TRBJ1-2; D perhaps matches TRBD1 (6 bases). Trimming removed 0 bases at V and 4 bases at J, with 15 bases between. CDR1 LGHNA and CDR2 YSLEER come from the germline V gene. The CDR3 loop spans 16 amino acids. The CDR3 DNA reads as TGCGCCAGCAGCCAAGATCGTCACAGGGCTCTCTATGGCTACACCTTC. This codes for CASSQDRHRALYGYTF.

The CDR3 loop reads CASSYVETQYF. The CDR3 DNA sequence: TGTGCCAGCAGTTATGTGGAGACCCAGTACTTC. The J gene is TRBJ2-5, the V gene TRBV6-5; D is unresolved. The CDR3 is made up of 11 amino acids. V lost 3 bases and J lost 5, with 4 bases in between. The germline gives CDR1 MNHEY, CDR2 SVGAGI.